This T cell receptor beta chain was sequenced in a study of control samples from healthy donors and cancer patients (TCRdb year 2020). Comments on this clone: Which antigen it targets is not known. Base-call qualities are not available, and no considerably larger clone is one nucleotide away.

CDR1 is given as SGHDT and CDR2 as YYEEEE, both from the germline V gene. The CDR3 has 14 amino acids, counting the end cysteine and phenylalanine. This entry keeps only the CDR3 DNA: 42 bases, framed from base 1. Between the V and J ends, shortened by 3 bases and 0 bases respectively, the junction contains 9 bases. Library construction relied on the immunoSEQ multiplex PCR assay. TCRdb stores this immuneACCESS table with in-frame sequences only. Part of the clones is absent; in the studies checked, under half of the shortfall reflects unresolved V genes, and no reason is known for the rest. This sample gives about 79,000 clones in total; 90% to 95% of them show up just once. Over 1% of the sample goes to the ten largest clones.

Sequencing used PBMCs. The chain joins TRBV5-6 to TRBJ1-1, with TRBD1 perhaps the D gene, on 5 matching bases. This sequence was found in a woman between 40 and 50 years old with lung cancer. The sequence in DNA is TGTGCCAGCAGCTGGGGACGGATGAACACTGAAGCTTTCTTT. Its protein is CASSWGRMNTEAFF.